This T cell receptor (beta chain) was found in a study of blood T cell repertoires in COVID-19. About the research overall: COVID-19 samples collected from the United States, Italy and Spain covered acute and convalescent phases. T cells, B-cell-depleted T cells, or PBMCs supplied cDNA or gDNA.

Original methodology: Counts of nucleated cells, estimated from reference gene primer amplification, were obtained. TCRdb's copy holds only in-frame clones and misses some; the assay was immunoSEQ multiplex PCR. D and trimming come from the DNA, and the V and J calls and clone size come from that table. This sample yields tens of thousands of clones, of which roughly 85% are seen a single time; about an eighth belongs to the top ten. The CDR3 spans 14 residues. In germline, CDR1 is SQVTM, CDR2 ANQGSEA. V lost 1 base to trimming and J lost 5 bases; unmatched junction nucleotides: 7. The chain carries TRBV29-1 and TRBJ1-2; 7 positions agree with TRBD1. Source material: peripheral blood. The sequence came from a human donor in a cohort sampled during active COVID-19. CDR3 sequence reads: CSVEGTGSGYGYTF. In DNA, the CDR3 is TGCAGCGTTGAAGGGACAGGTTCGGGGTATGGCTACACCTTC.